These 13 T cell receptor beta chains were sequenced from one sample in a study of shared clonotypes between healthy human individuals. Only in-frame clones appear in the TCRdb table, and some are missing; sequencing was by immunoSEQ multiplex PCR. The table has some 2,000,000 clones, around 96% seen once. CD45RO-negative, CCR7-positively selected cells formed the naive CD8 fraction, excluding terminally differentiated effector memory CD45RA+ cells. The sequencing sample was made of naive CD8+ T cells sorted from blood. Receptors were obtained from a man between 18 and 29 years old in good health.

Notes on this clone: Different DNA sequences within this sample yield the same CDR3. The rearrangement links TRBV5-1 to TRBJ2-3; D not certain. The CDR3 is made up of 14 amino acids. Trimming stripped 0 bases from V and 2 bases from J, with 7 bases between. Per germline, CDR1 SGHRS and CDR2 YFSETQ. Here the CDR3 DNA reads TGCGCCAGCAGCTTGGAAGGGCCCACAGATACGCAGTATTTT. Translation gives CASSLEGPTDTQYF.

The chain employs TRBV18 and TRBJ2-7; tentative D call: TRBD2 (7 bases). The CDR3 has 16 residues. CDR1 is KGHSH and CDR2 is LQKENI in the germline V gene. V dropped 3 bases and J dropped 0 bases, with 15 bases sitting between them. CDR3 in DNA: TGTGCCAGCTCACCGGCGGGGGCTTTTCCCTCCTACGAGCAGTACTTC. Residues: CASSPAGAFPSYEQYF.

As regards this clone: Distinct nucleotide sequences in the sample also encode this CDR3. V and J are TRBV2 and TRBJ2-7; weak D call: TRBD1 (6 bases). Trimming took off 5 bases at V and 0 bases at J, with 8 bases between the two ends. The length of the CDR3 is 13 residues. Germline V CDR1 and CDR2: SNHLY, FYNNEI. CDR3 DNA: TGTGCCAGCAGTCCAGGGGCCTCCTACGAGCAGTACTTC. It is translated as CASSPGASYEQYF.

This chain connects TRBV6-5 to TRBJ2-5; D is unclear. This CDR3 contains 13 residues. CDR1 is MNHEY and CDR2 is SVGAGI in the germline V gene. Deletions cut 2 bases from V and 5 bases from J, with 9 bases between. The chain's CDR3 is CASSYRFFETQYF. CDR3 DNA: TGTGCCAGCAGTTACCGGTTTTTCGAGACCCAGTACTTC.

The chain carries TRBV6-6 and TRBJ1-2; a weak D match, TRBD1 (6 bases). V dropped 6 bases and J dropped 6 bases, with 14 bases sitting between them. The germline V gene has CDR1 MNHNY and CDR2 SVGAGI (reference sequence). The CDR3 is 13 amino acids. CDR3: CASSLTGYDGYTF. In DNA, the CDR3 is TGTGCCAGCAGCCTCACAGGGTATGATGGCTACACCTTC.

On this clone itself: Other DNA sequences from this sample encode an identical CDR3 as well. This chain joins TRBV19 and TRBJ1-2; D is possibly TRBD1 (5 bases). CDR1 is LNHDA, CDR2 SQIVND, per germline (reference sequence). Deletions cut 6 bases from V and 4 bases from J, with 6 bases between. This CDR3 comprises 11 residues. The CDR3, as DNA: TGTGCCAGTAGCGACAGCTATGGCTACACCTTC. This encodes CASSDSYGYTF.

V gene TRBV4-1 combines with J gene TRBJ2-5; maybe TRBD1 (6 bases). The CDR3 spans 14 residues. CDR1 and CDR2 (germline): MGHRA, YSYEKL. The ends were cut back, 4 bases at V and 4 bases at J, with 13 bases in the middle. DNA for the CDR3: TGCGCCAGCAGCCCACAGGGAAATGTAGAGACCCAGTACTTC. It yields the protein CASSPQGNVETQYF.

This clone was detected once. At the DNA level, this CDR3 is encoded by other sequences in the same sample as well. J is TRBJ2-2 and V is TRBV30; D is unclear. CDR3 length: 12 residues. V lost 1 base and J 5 bases, leaving 5 bases between the germline ends. Germline CDR1 reads GTSNPN; CDR2 reads SVGIG (reference sequence). The DNA for the CDR3 is TGTGCCTGGAGTGGAGATACCGGGGAGCTGTTTTTT. It yields the protein CAWSGDTGELFF.

This clone was recorded only once. This chain connects TRBV2 to TRBJ1-1; D is undetermined. In germline, CDR1 is SNHLY, CDR2 FYNNEI. The CDR3 contains 11 residues. With 10 bases removed from V and 10 bases from J, the gap between germline ends came to 16 bases. CDR3 region: CANSGREGAFF. In nucleotides, the CDR3 is TGTGCCAATAGCGGAAGGGAGGGAGCTTTCTTT.

V usage is TRBV6-1 and J usage is TRBJ2-2; D is undetermined. Germline V gene lookup returns CDR1 MNHNS and CDR2 SASEGT. The CDR3 runs 12 residues. Trimming took 3 bases from V and 3 from J, leaving 2 bases between them. CDR3 loop: CASSEYTGELFF. DNA for the CDR3: TGTGCCAGCAGTGAGTACACCGGGGAGCTGTTTTTT.

As to this clone: Other DNA sequences within the sample encode an identical CDR3. V usage is TRBV5-6 and J usage is TRBJ2-7; D is ambiguous. The V gene's germline CDR1 is SGHDT and CDR2 YYEEEE. V dropped 2 bases and J dropped 2 bases, with 8 bases sitting between them. The CDR3 has 13 residues. This CDR3 is CASSFSTAYEQYF. The DNA of the CDR3 is TGTGCCAGCAGCTTCAGTACGGCCTACGAGCAGTACTTC.

V and J are TRBV4-3 and TRBJ2-7; perhaps TRBD1 as D (6 bases). The CDR3 is made up of 15 amino acids. Germline V gene data show CDR1 as LGHNA and CDR2 as YSLEER. V dropped 1 base and J dropped 3 bases, with 13 bases sitting between them. Here the CDR3 reads CASSQGRDNFYEQYF. CDR3 DNA sequence: TGCGCCAGCAGCCAAGGCAGGGACAACTTCTACGAGCAGTACTTC.

This chain uses TRBV7-9 with TRBJ2-7; TRBD1 matches 10 bases. This CDR3 contains 17 residues. Per the germline V gene, CDR1 is SEHNR and CDR2 is FQNEAQ (reference sequence). J lost 2 bases, V lost 6 bases, and 13 bases had no gene match. The CDR3 here is CASSSNRDRGGAYEQYF. CDR3 sequence (DNA): TGTGCCAGCAGTTCGAACCGGGACAGGGGAGGGGCCTACGAGCAGTACTTC.